A single sample is the source of the 22 T cell receptor beta chains below, sequenced in a study of post-analysis software for immune sequencing data. cDNA libraries of TCR beta carried unique molecular identifiers. TCRdb used MiXCR to reprocess the PCR reads, holding one entry per CDR3 protein. This table has hundreds of thousands of distinct CDR3 sequences, approximately 53% appearing once. Study observations and caveats: The study found TRBV5-6, TRBV5-1 and TRBV20-1 among a handful of TRBV segments more frequent in patients than controls.

For these TCRs, the target antigens are not known. Sequencing was done on a sample of blood. Receptors originate from a girl between 10 and 17 years old with multiple sclerosis.

The gene calls are TRBV5-5 and TRBJ1-5; D is perhaps TRBD1 (5 bases). The germline V gene has CDR1 SGHKS and CDR2 YYEKEE (reference sequence). The CDR3 extends over 17 amino acids. With 2 bases removed from V and 5 bases from J, the gap between germline ends came to 20 bases. As DNA, the CDR3 is TGTGCCAGCAGCTTATCGGGGGTAGCCGGTCTCTATCAGCCCCAGCATTTT. Translating it yields CASSLSGVAGLYQPQHF.

This clonotype was detected only a few times. This chain links TRBV6-2 or TRBV6-3 with TRBJ1-1; D might be TRBD1 (5 bases). Deletions cut 6 bases from V and 3 bases from J, with 17 bases between. Per germline, CDR1 MNHEY and CDR2 SVGEGT. This CDR3 region has 15 residues. CDR3 loop: CASSPAGGKDTEAFF. For the CDR3, the DNA is TGTGCCAGCAGCCCCGCCGGGGGTAAGGACACTGAAGCTTTCTTT.

This clonotype came up a few times. The chain recombines TRBV12-3 or TRBV12-4 with TRBJ1-6; D gene ambiguous. The length of the CDR3 is 11 residues. Trimming took 5 bases from V and 8 from J, leaving 4 bases between them. The CDR3 DNA is TGTGCCAGCAGTGGGGATTCACCCCTCCACTTT. It translates to CASSGDSPLHF.

This chain joins TRBV5-8 and TRBJ2-4, with 12 bases lining up with TRBD2. J gave up 15 bases and V 3 bases, and 10 bases lay outside the gene matches. Germline CDR1 and CDR2: SGHTS and YDEGEE. This CDR3 is 14 amino acids long. The CDR3 loop reads CASSSHLAGGARYF. DNA of the CDR3: TGTGCCAGCAGCTCCCACCTAGCGGGGGGGGCGAGGTACTTC. Full variable domain (remainder filled in from reference TRBV5-8 and TRBJ2-4): EAGVTQSPTHLIKTRGQQATLRCSPISGHTSVYWYQQALGLGLQFLLWYDEGEERNRGNFPPRFSGRQFPNYSSELNVNALELEDSALYLCASSSHLAGGARYFGAGTRLSVL.

This rearrangement joins TRBV29-1 to TRBJ2-1, with TRBD2 matching over 8 bases. CDR3 length: 14 residues. Germline trimming cut 1 base from V and 4 bases from J; bases unmatched to any gene: 3. Germline lookup yields CDR1 SQVTM and CDR2 ANQGSEA. CDR3 residues: CSVEVAGGYNEQFF. CDR3 sequence (DNA): TGCAGCGTTGAAGTGGCGGGGGGTTACAATGAGCAGTTCTTC.

The chain uses TRBV29-1 and TRBJ2-1, with D possibly matching TRBD1 (5 bases). Looked up from germline, CDR1 is SQVTM and CDR2 is ANQGSEA. The CDR3 sequence is 16 residues long. The V end was cut by 7 bases, the J end by 5 bases, with 24 bases between. The CDR3 sequence is CSAPPLSGPLNNEQFF. As DNA, the CDR3 is TGCAGCGCCCCACCACTTTCAGGGCCCCTCAACAATGAGCAGTTCTTC.

The rearrangement joins TRBV20-1 to TRBJ1-4; D may be TRBD1 (5 bases). Trimming pared 5 bases from V and 0 bases from J, leaving 10 bases between. This CDR3 is built from 14 residues. CDR1 is DFQATT and CDR2 is SNEGSKA in the germline V gene (reference sequence). CDR3 sequence: CSAPTGATNEKLFF. CDR3 bases: TGCAGTGCTCCTACAGGAGCAACTAATGAAAAACTGTTTTTT.

J is TRBJ1-4 and V is TRBV20-1; the D is unclear. V lost 8 bases and J 5 bases, leaving 12 bases between the germline ends. The CDR3 length is 12 residues. Per germline, CDR1 DFQATT and CDR2 SNEGSKA (reference sequence). DNA for the CDR3: TGCAGTACAAGACGGTCGAATGAAAAACTGTTTTTT. Its translation: CSTRRSNEKLFF.

The chain links TRBV5-1 to TRBJ2-7, with 8 bases lining up with TRBD1. The CDR3 length is 14 residues. V was pared by 5 bases and J by 2 bases, with 6 bases of the junction left unmatched. Germline CDR1 is SGHRS and CDR2 is YFSETQ. In DNA, the CDR3 is TGCGCCAGCAGGTCCGGGACAGGCCCCTACGAGCAGTACTTC. This sequence encodes CASRSGTGPYEQYF.

The V gene is TRBV5-5, the J gene TRBJ2-1; 12 bases line up with TRBD2. This CDR3 is built from 15 residues. Germline CDR1 reads SGHKS; CDR2 reads YYEKEE (reference sequence). Trimming cost V 3 bases and J 6 bases; bases outside gene matches: 4. The CDR3 loop is CASSYGLAGSNEQFF. CDR3 nucleotide sequence: TGTGCCAGCAGCTACGGACTAGCGGGAAGCAATGAGCAGTTCTTC.

This clonotype was counted a few times. The chain uses TRBV7-2 and TRBJ1-2; a weak D match, TRBD1 (5 bases). The CDR3 covers 15 residues. Between the trimmed V and J ends, which lost 6 bases and 0 bases, there was a span of 14 bases. Germline CDR1 and CDR2: SGHTA and FQGNSA. CDR3 residues: CASRYRDGANYGYTF. As DNA, the CDR3 is TGTGCCAGCAGATACCGGGACGGAGCTAACTATGGCTACACCTTC.

The table lists this clonotype with a few counts. The chain's CDR3 is CASRSDGAYEQYF. DNA for the CDR3: TGTGCCAGCAGGTCGGACGGGGCCTACGAGCAGTACTTC. The rearrangement joins TRBV11-2 to TRBJ2-7; tentatively, D is TRBD2 (5 bases). The length of the CDR3 is 13 residues. Per germline, CDR1 SGHAT and CDR2 FQNNGV. V lost 6 bases, J lost 2 bases, and 11 bases lay in between. Full variable domain (missing parts from reference TRBV11-2 and TRBJ2-7): EAGVAQSPRYKIIEKRQSVAFWCNPISGHATLYWYQQILGQGPKLLIQFQNNGVVDDSQLPKDRFSAERLKGVDSTLKIQPAKLEDSAVYLCASRSDGAYEQYFGPGTRLTVT.

This clonotype occurred a few times. This chain joins TRBV7-6 and TRBJ2-5; D call uncertain. The V end lost 2 bases, the J end lost 4 bases, and 8 bases lay between the germline ends. Germline loops: CDR1 SGHVS, CDR2 FNYEAQ. This CDR3 is built from 13 residues. As DNA, the CDR3 is TGTGCCAGCAGCTTACATAACCGAGAGACCCAGTACTTC. It codes for CASSLHNRETQYF.

The chain has TRBV3-1 and TRBJ1-2, with a possible D match to TRBD1 (5 bases). Trimming left V 1 base short and J 5 bases short, with 8 bases between. Germline V lookup: CDR1 LGHDT, CDR2 YNNKEL (reference sequence). CDR3 length: 13 residues. The CDR3 loop is CASSQVKGYGYTF. The CDR3 region has the DNA TGTGCCAGCAGCCAAGTGAAGGGGTATGGCTACACCTTC.

This sequence joins TRBV6-1 and TRBJ2-7; 8 bases agree with TRBD1. The J call may be in error: the DNA end matches TRBJ2-5 better. Per the germline V gene, CDR1 is MNHNS and CDR2 is SASEGT. The CDR3 contains 13 residues. The CDR3 coding sequence is TGTGCCTCTGGGGGGACAGGAGGGCAGACCCAGTACTTC. Its translation: CASGGTGGQTQYF.

The J gene is TRBJ2-7, the V gene TRBV18, with D unclear. The CDR3 totals 12 residues. Per germline, CDR1 KGHSH and CDR2 LQKENI. V was clipped by 6 bases and J by 7 bases, with 13 bases between them. CDR3 loop: CASSGVTWEQYF. In nucleotides, the CDR3 is TGTGCCAGCTCGGGCGTAACGTGGGAGCAGTACTTC.

This clonotype was detected a few times. The chain employs TRBV29-1 and TRBJ2-4; a weak D match, TRBD1 (6 bases). The V and J ends lost 5 bases and 8 bases respectively, with 13 bases between them. This CDR3 has 12 amino acids. Germline V gives CDR1 SQVTM, CDR2 ANQGSEA. The CDR3 loop reads CSVRDTGDIQYF. The CDR3 DNA reads as TGCAGCGTTAGGGACACCGGGGACATTCAGTACTTC.

The rearrangement uses TRBV27 and TRBJ2-7; 11 bases fit TRBD1. V shed 5 bases and J 2 bases; nucleotides not matched to a gene: 2. Germline assignment: CDR1 MNHEY and CDR2 SMNVEV (reference sequence). The CDR3 runs 14 residues. The CDR3 DNA reads as TGTGCCAGCAGTGGACAGGGGGCTACCTACGAGCAGTACTTC. It translates to CASSGQGATYEQYF.

V gene TRBV12-3 or TRBV12-4 combines with J gene TRBJ2-7, with D unresolved. The CDR3 runs 19 residues. Trimming removed 0 bases from V and 3 bases from J, with 24 bases in between. CDR3 sequence: CASSLARSGSWTTGYEQYF. CDR3 nucleotide sequence: TGTGCCAGCAGTTTAGCTAGGTCGGGCAGCTGGACGACGGGCTACGAGCAGTACTTC.

The chain couples TRBV4-1 to TRBJ2-5; D possibly corresponds to TRBD1 (5 bases). The CDR3 contains 14 residues. V gave up 3 bases and J gave up 7 bases, with 15 bases separating them. Germline loops: CDR1 MGHRA, CDR2 YSYEKL. The CDR3, as DNA: TGCGCCAGCAGCCAGTTAGGGGCGCCCGGGACCCAGTACTTC. Translation gives CASSQLGAPGTQYF.

The chain links TRBV12-3 or TRBV12-4 to TRBJ2-6; D is uncertain. The V end lost 8 bases, the J end lost 6 bases, and 17 bases lay between the germline ends. This CDR3 has 15 amino acids. CDR3 nucleotide sequence: TGTGCCAGCCTGGTAGCTCCTTCGGTGGCCAACGTCCTGACTTTC. The encoded protein is CASLVAPSVANVLTF.

This chain connects TRBV29-1 to TRBJ1-4; tentatively, D is TRBD1 (5 bases). The germline V gene encodes CDR1 SQVTM and CDR2 ANQGSEA. V dropped 3 bases and J dropped 5 bases, with 10 bases sitting between them. This CDR3 has 13 residues. The CDR3 is CSVEGQGNEKLFF. The CDR3 DNA follows: TGCAGCGTTGAGGGGCAGGGCAATGAAAAACTGTTTTTT. Complete variable domain (other parts from reference TRBV29-1 and TRBJ1-4): SAVISQKPSRDICQRGTSLTIQCQVDSQVTMMFWYRQQPGQSLTLIATANQGSEATYESGFVIDKFPISRPNLTFSTLTVSNMSPEDSSIYLCSVEGQGNEKLFFGSGTQLSVL.